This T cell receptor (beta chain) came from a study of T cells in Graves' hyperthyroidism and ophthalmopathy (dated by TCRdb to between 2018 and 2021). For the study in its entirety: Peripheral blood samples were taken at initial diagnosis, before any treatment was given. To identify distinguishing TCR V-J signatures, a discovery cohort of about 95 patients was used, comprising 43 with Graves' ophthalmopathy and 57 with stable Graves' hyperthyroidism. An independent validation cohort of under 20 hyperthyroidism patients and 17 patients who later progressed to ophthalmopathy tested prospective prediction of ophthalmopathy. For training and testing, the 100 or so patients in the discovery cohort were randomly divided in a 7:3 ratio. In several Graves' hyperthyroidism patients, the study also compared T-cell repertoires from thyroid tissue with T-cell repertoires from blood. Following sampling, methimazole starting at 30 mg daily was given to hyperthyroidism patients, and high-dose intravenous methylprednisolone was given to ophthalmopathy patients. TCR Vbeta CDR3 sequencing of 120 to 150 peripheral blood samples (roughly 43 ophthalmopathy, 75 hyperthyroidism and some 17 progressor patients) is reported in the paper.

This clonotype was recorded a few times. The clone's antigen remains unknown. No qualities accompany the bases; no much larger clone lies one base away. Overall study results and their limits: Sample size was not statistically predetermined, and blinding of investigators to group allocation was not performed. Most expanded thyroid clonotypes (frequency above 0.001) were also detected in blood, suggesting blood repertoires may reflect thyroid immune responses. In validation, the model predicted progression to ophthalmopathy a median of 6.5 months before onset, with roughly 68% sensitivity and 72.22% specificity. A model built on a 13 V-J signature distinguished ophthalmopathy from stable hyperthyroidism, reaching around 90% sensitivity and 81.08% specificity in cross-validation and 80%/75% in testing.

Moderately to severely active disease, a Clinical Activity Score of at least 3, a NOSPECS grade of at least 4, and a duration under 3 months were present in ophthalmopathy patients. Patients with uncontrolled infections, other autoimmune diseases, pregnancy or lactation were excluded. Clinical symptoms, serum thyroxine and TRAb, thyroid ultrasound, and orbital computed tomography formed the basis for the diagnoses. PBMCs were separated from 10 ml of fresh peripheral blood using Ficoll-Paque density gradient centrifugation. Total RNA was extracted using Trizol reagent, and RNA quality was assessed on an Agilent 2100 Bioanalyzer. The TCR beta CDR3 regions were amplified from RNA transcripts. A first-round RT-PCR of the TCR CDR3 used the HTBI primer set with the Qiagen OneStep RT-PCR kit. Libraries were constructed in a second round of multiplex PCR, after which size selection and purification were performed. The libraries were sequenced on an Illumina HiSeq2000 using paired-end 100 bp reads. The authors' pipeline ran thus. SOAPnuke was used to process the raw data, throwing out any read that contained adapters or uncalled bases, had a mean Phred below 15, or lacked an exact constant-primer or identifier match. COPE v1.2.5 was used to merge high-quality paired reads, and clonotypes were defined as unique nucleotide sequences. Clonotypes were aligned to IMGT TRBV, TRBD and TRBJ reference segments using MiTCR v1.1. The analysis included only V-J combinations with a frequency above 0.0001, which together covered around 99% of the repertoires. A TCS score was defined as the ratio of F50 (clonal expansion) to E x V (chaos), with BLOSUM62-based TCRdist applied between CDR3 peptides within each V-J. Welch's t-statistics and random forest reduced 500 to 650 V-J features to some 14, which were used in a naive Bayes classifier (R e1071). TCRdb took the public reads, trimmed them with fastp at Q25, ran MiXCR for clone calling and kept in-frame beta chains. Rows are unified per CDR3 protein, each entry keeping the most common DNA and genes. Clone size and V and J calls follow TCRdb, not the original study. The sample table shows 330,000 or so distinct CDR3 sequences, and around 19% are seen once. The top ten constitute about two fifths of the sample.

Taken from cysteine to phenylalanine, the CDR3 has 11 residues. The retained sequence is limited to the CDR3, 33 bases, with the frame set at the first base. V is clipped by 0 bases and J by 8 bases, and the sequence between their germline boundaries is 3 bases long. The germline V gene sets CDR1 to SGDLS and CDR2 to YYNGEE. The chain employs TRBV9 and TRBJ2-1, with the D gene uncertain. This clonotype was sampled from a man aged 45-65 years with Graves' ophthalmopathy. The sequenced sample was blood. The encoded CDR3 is CASSVEHEQFF. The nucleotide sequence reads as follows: TGTGCCAGCAGCGTAGAGCATGAGCAGTTCTTC.